Below are 4 T cell receptor beta chains sequenced from a single sample in a study of molecular identifiers for immune sequencing clone quantification. TCRdb re-called the PCR reads through MiXCR, storing one row per CDR3 protein. The data show hundreds of thousands of distinct CDR3 sequences, roughly 25% seen once. The sequencing input was naive CD8+ T cells from blood, with Jurkat cell RNA spiked in. This sample's subset: FACS-sorted CD8+CD4-CCR7+CD45RA+ naive T cells. The receptors were sampled from a human donor in good health. Some libraries in this study had Jurkat cell RNA spiked in.

In this sample, this clonotype turned up many times. V is TRBV6-5 and J is TRBJ1-1, with D uncertain. CDR1 and CDR2 (germline): MNHEY, SVGAGI. The length of the CDR3 is 13 residues. V shed 2 bases and J shed 5 bases, with 9 bases lying between them. This CDR3 reads CASSYPGKTEAFF. The CDR3 DNA follows: TGTGCCAGCAGTTACCCTGGGAAAACTGAAGCTTTCTTT.

CDR3 in DNA: TGCGCCAGCAGCCCTTCGGGAGGTATGGGCACTGAAGCTTTCTTT. Amino acids: CASSPSGGMGTEAFF. The chain has TRBV4-1 and TRBJ1-1; no clear D gene. The germline V and J ends were trimmed by 4 bases and 4 bases, with 16 bases remaining between them. This CDR3 spans 15 amino acids. From germline, CDR1 is MGHRA and CDR2 YSYEKL.

This clonotype was seen only a few times. The chain combines TRBV19 with TRBJ2-7; perhaps D is TRBD1 or TRBD2 (5 bases each). V lost 5 bases, J lost 6 bases, and 20 bases lay in between. Germline V gives CDR1 LNHDA, CDR2 SQIVND (reference sequence). The CDR3 totals 15 residues. The CDR3 protein is CASSPWDRDPGEQYF. Written as DNA, the CDR3 is TGTGCCAGTAGTCCCTGGGACCGAGACCCCGGCGAGCAGTACTTC.

This clonotype was observed a few times. This chain uses TRBV30 with TRBJ1-5; TRBD1 matches at 10 bases. In germline, CDR1 is GTSNPN, CDR2 SVGIG (reference sequence). V gave up 2 bases and J gave up 4 bases; unmatched junction bases: 5. The CDR3 has 15 residues. For the CDR3, the DNA is TGTGCCTGGAGTTCGGGACAGGGGAGGAATCAGCCCCAGCATTTT. As protein: CAWSSGQGRNQPQHF.